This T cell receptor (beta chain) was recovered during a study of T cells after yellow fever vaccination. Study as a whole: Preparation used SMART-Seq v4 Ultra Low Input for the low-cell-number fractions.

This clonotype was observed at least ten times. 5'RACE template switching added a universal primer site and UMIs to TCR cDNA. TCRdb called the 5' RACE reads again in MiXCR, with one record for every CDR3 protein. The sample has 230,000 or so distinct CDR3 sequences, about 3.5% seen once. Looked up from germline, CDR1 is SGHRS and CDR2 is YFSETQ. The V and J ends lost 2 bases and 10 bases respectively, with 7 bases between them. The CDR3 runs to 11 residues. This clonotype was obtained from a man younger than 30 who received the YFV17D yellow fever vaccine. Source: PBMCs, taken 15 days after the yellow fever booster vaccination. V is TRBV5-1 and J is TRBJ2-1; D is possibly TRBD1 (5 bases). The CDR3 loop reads CASSLQVEQFF. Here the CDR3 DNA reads TGCGCCAGCAGCTTACAGGTAGAGCAGTTCTTC.